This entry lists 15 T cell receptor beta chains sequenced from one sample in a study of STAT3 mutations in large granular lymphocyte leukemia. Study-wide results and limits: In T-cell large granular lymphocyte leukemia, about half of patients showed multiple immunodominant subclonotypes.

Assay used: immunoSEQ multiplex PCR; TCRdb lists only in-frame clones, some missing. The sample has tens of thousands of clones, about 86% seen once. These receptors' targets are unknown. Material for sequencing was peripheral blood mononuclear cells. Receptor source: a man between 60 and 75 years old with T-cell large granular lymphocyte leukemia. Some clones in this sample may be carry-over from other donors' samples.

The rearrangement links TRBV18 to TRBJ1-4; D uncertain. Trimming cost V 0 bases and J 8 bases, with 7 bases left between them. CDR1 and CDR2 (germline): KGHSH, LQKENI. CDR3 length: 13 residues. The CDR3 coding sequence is TGTGCCAGCTCACCACCCGGGAGCGAAAAACTGTTTTTT. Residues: CASSPPGSEKLFF.

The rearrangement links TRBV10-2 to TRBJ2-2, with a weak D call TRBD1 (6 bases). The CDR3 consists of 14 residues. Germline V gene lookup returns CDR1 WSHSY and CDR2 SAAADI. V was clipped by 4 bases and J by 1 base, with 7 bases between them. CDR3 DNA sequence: TGCGCCAGCAGTGTACAGGGGAACACCGGGGAGCTGTTTTTT. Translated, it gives CASSVQGNTGELFF.

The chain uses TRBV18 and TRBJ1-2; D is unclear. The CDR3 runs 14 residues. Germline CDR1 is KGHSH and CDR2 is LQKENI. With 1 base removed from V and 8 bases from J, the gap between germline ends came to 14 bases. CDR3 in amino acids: CASSPRGGIEGYTF. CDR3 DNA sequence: TGTGCCAGCTCACCACGAGGAGGAATCGAGGGCTACACCTTC.

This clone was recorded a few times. Here the CDR3 DNA reads TGCGCCAGCAGCTTGGCCACTAGGGACTATGGCTACACCTTC. It yields the protein CASSLATRDYGYTF. This chain uses TRBV5-1 with TRBJ1-2; D is uncertain. The V end lost 0 bases, the J end lost 3 bases, and 9 bases lay between the germline ends. Germline loops: CDR1 SGHRS, CDR2 YFSETQ. This CDR3 is 14 amino acids long.

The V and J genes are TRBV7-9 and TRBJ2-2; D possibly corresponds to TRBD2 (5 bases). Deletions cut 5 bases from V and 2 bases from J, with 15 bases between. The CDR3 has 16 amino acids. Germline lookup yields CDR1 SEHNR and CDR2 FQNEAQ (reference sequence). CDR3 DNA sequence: TGTGCCAGCAGCCCCCCCGGGGAGACCAACACCGGGGAGCTGTTTTTT. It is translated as CASSPPGETNTGELFF.

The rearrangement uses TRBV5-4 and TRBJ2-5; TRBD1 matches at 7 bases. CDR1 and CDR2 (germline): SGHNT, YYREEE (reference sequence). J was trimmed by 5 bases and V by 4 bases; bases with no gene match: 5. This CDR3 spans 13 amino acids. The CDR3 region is CASSRDSVETQYF. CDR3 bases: TGTGCCAGCAGCCGGGACAGTGTGGAGACCCAGTACTTC.

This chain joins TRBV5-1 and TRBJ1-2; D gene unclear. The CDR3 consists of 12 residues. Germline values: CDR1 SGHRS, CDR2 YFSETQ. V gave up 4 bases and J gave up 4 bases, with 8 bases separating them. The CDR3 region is CASSEQSYGYTF. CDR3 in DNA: TGCGCCAGCAGCGAGCAGTCCTATGGCTACACCTTC.

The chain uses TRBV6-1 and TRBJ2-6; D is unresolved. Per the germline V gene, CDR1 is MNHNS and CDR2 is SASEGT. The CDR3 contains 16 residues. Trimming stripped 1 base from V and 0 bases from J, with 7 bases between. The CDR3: CASSEGSHSGANVLTF. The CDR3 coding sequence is TGTGCCAGCAGTGAAGGGTCACACTCTGGGGCCAACGTCCTGACTTTC.

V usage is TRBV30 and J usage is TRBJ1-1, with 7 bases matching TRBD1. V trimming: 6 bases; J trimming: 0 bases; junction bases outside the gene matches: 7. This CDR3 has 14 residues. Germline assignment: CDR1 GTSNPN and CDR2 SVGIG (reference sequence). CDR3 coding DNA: TGTGCCTGTACAGGGGTTAGAATGAACACTGAAGCTTTCTTT. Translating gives CACTGVRMNTEAFF.

CDR3 bases: TGTGCCAGCAGCCCCGGGGGGGACTATGGCTACACCTTC. It encodes CASSPGGDYGYTF. The J gene is TRBJ1-2, the V gene TRBV27, with D tentatively TRBD1 (5 bases). The germline V gene encodes CDR1 MNHEY and CDR2 SMNVEV (reference sequence). The V end was cut by 6 bases, the J end by 3 bases, with 11 bases between. The CDR3 extends over 13 amino acids.

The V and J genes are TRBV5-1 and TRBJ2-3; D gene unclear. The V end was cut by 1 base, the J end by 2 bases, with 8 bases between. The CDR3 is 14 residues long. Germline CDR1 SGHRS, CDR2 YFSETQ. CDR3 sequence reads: CASSLTPFTDTQYF. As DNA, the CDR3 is TGCGCCAGCAGCTTGACTCCCTTCACAGATACGCAGTATTTT.

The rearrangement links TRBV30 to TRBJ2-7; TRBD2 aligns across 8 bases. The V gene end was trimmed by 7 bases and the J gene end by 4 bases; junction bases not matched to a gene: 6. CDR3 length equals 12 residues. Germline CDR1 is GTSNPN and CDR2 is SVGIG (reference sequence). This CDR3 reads CASSGSGYEQYF. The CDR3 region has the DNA TGTGCCTCCAGCGGGAGCGGATACGAGCAGTACTTC.

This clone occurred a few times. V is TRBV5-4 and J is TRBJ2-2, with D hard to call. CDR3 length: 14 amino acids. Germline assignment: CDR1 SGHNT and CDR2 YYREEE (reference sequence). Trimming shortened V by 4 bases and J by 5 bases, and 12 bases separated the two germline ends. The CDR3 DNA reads TGTGCCAGCAGCCTCCGGGCGACGACCGGGGAGCTGTTTTTT. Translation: CASSLRATTGELFF. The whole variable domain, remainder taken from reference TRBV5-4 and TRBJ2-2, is ETGVTQSPTHLIKTRGQQVTLRCSSQSGHNTVSWYQQALGQGPQFIFQYYREEENGRGNFPPRFSGLQFPNYSSELNVNALELDDSALYLCASSLRATTGELFFGEGSRLTVL.

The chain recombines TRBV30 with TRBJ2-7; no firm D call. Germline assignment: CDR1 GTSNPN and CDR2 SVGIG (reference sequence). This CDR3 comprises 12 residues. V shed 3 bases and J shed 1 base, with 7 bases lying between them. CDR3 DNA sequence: TGTGCCTGGAGCGACGGATCCTACGAGCAGTACTTC. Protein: CAWSDGSYEQYF. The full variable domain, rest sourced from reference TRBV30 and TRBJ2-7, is SQTIHQWPATLVQPVGSPLSLECTVEGTSNPNLYWYRQAAGRGLQLLFYSVGIGQISSEVPQNLSASRPQDRQFILSSKKLLLSDSGFYLCAWSDGSYEQYFGPGTRLTVT.

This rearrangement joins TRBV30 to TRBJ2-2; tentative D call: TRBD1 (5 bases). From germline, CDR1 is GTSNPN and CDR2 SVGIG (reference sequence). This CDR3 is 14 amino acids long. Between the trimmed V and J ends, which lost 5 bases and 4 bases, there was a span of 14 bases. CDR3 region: CAWGQSRVTGELFF. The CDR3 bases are TGTGCCTGGGGGCAGAGCAGGGTCACCGGGGAGCTGTTTTTT. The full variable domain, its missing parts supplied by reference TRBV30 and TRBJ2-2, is SQTIHQWPATLVQPVGSPLSLECTVEGTSNPNLYWYRQAAGRGLQLLFYSVGIGQISSEVPQNLSASRPQDRQFILSSKKLLLSDSGFYLCAWGQSRVTGELFFGEGSRLTVL.